A selection of T cell receptor beta chains follows, all from one sample in a study of type 1 regulatory T cells. No antigen is known for these receptors. In TCRdb, the reads were re-called with MiXCR into one record per CDR3 protein. This sample yields over 55,000 distinct CDR3 sequences, of which about 50% are seen a single time; roughly 2.1% belongs to the top ten. Material: cultured non-Tr1 T cells, either the whole culture or a sorted T cell fraction (not recorded which). The receptor source for this set is a human donor in good health. Each CDR3 is given with its conserved first and last residue. D genes are given only for firm matches. Expanded clones are given a class, and other clones once, few, many or no size at all.

J | V | size | D | CDR3 | DNA
TRBJ2-7 | TRBV13 | - | - | CASSRGPDIYEQYF | TGTGCCAGCAGCCGCGGTCCGGACATCTACGAGCAGTACTTC
TRBJ2-1 | TRBV5-1 | - | TRBD2 | CASSTASGTLYNEQFF | TGCGCCAGCAGCACCGCTAGCGGGACCCTTTACAATGAGCAGTTCTTC
TRBJ2-1 | TRBV2 | once | - | CASSLKTPGGFF | TGTGCCAGCAGTTTAAAGACCCCCGGGGGCTTCTTC
TRBJ2-6 | TRBV12-3/TRBV12-4 | - | TRBD1 | CASMPGQATSGANVLTF | TGTGCCAGCATGCCGGGACAGGCCACCTCTGGGGCCAACGTCCTGACTTTC
TRBJ1-2 | TRBV6-1 | few | - | CASSEAPDRFYGYTF | TGTGCCAGCAGTGAAGCGCCGGACAGATTCTATGGCTACACCTTC
TRBJ2-3 | TRBV11-1 | few | - | CASSLPSTDTQYF | TGTGCCAGCAGCTTACCATCTACAGATACGCAGTATTTT
TRBJ1-1 | TRBV7-2 | few | - | CASSLARRMNTEAFF | TGTGCCAGCAGCTTAGCGCGCAGAATGAACACTGAAGCTTTCTTT
TRBJ1-2 | TRBV11-3 | - | - | CASSSGDYGYTF | TGTGCCAGCAGCTCAGGGGACTATGGCTACACCTTC
TRBJ2-7 | TRBV28 | many | TRBD1 | CASRVPGQIYEQYF | TGTGCCAGCAGGGTCCCGGGACAGATCTACGAGCAGTACTTC
TRBJ2-3 | TRBV20-1 | - | - | CSARDPLTDTQYF | TGCAGTGCTAGAGATCCTCTCACAGATACGCAGTATTTT
TRBJ2-5 | TRBV11-3 | few | TRBD1 | CASSTGGPGETQYF | TGTGCCAGCAGTACAGGGGGTCCCGGCGAGACCCAGTACTTC